The 2 T cell receptor beta chains listed next were all sequenced from one sample in a study of T cell changes during pregnancy in multiple sclerosis. Here immunoSEQ multiplex PCR was the method, and the copy in TCRdb shows in-frame clones only, minus some. The data show some 80,000 clones, approximately 93% seen once. Specimen: CD4+ T cells from peripheral blood mononuclear cells, collected after pregnancy. The source is a female donor with multiple sclerosis, enrolled in a pregnancy study.

The chain has TRBV19 and TRBJ1-1; D remains ambiguous. This CDR3 has 14 amino acids. The V end lost 6 bases, the J end lost 0 bases, and 11 bases lay between the germline ends. CDR1 is LNHDA, CDR2 SQIVND, per germline (reference sequence). CDR3: CASSLQPMNTEAFF. Here the CDR3 DNA reads TGTGCCAGTAGCTTACAGCCCATGAACACTGAAGCTTTCTTT.

The CDR3, as DNA: TGTGCCAGCAGCGTAGATCAGGCCTACACCGGGGAGCTGTTTTTT. This gives the protein CASSVDQAYTGELFF. V and J are TRBV9 and TRBJ2-2; D ambiguous. Trimming stripped 0 bases from V and 3 bases from J, with 9 bases between. Germline V CDR1 and CDR2: SGDLS, YYNGEE. This CDR3 contains 15 residues.